The text below deals with one T cell receptor (beta chain). Its antigen is unidentified. The data belong to a study of post-analysis software for immune sequencing data. Overall study results and limits: The study found significantly lower normalized Chao1 diversity in multiple sclerosis patients than in controls. Five or six TRBV segments were significantly more frequent in patients than in controls. TRBV5-6, TRBV5-1 and TRBV20-1 were among these segments.

Carried by the TCR beta cDNA libraries were unique molecular identifiers. Out of roughly 0.85 to 11 million T cells, roughly 0.5 million cDNA molecules were generated. One entry per CDR3 protein results from TCRdb running MiXCR on the PCR reads. Among roughly 800,000 distinct CDR3 sequences listed, about 32% were seen once. This CDR3 comprises 15 residues. V dropped 4 bases and J dropped 5 bases, with 18 bases sitting between them. Germline CDR1 reads SGHNT; CDR2 reads YYREEE (reference sequence). The source material was blood. The chain combines TRBV5-4 with TRBJ1-2; D remains ambiguous. The receptor was derived from a girl between 10 and 17 years old with multiple sclerosis. Written as DNA, the CDR3 is TGTGCCAGCAGCGTAGGTCACTCGTCCCCTTATGGCTACACCTTC. Translation: CASSVGHSSPYGYTF.